This passage covers 26 T cell receptor beta chains from one sample sequenced in a study of neurological immune-mediated disorders. As for time point: longitudinal time-point 3. TCRdb re-derived calls from the 5' RACE reads in MiXCR, one entry per CDR3 protein. The data show approximately 45,000 distinct CDR3 sequences, 13% seen once. Sequenced material: PBMCs. The receptor source for this set is a man aged 25-45 years in good health.

Points on this clonotype: Being one base from a much bigger clone, this may be a read error. The J gene is TRBJ1-1, the V gene TRBV14; a possible D gene is TRBD1 (5 bases). Germline lookup yields CDR1 SGHDN and CDR2 FVKESK. This CDR3 has 16 residues. The CDR3 nucleotides are TGTCCCAGCAGCCAAGTATGGACAAGACTGAACACTGAAGCTTTCTTT. This encodes CPSSQVWTRLNTEAFF. Complete variable domain (other parts from reference TRBV14 and TRBJ1-1): EAGVTQFPSHSVIEKGQTVTLRCDPISGHDNLYWYRRVMGKEIKFLLHFVKESKQDESGMPNNRFLAERTGGTYSTLKVQPAELEDSGVYFCPSSQVWTRLNTEAFFGQGTRLTVV.

This clonotype was seen ten or more times. The CDR3 bases are TGTGCCATCAGTGAGGGGCGTAGCAATCAGCCCCAGCATTTT. It yields the protein CAISEGRSNQPQHF. This chain uses TRBV10-3 with TRBJ1-5; no reliable D call. The CDR3 extends over 14 amino acids. Trimming stripped 2 bases from V and 0 bases from J, with 5 bases between. Germline CDR1 ENHRY, CDR2 SYGVKD.

This clonotype was observed at least ten times. The chain carries TRBV11-2 and TRBJ2-7, with TRBD2 matching 8 bases. Germline V gives CDR1 SGHAT, CDR2 FQNNGV. CDR3 length: 14 amino acids. J lost 1 base, V lost 6 bases, and 5 bases had no gene match. The CDR3 reads CASSFGLASYEQYF. The CDR3, as DNA: TGTGCCAGCAGTTTTGGACTAGCATCCTACGAGCAGTACTTC.

The table lists this clonotype with many counts. J is TRBJ2-2 and V is TRBV28; TRBD1 aligns across 8 bases. V trimming: 6 bases; J trimming: 4 bases; junction bases outside the gene matches: 7. Germline CDR1 and CDR2: MDHEN and SYDVKM. CDR3 length: 15 residues. Here the CDR3 reads CASSPGQGITGELFF. The CDR3 region has the DNA TGTGCCAGCAGCCCCGGACAGGGTATCACCGGGGAGCTGTTTTTT. The full variable domain, with the rest looked up from reference TRBV28 and TRBJ2-2, is DVKVTQSSRYLVKRTGEKVFLECVQDMDHENMFWYRQDPGLGLRLIYFSYDVKMKEKGDIPEGYSVSREKKERFSLILESASTNQTSMYLCASSPGQGITGELFFGEGSRLTVL.

This clonotype has ten or more counts. The rearrangement links TRBV12-3 or TRBV12-4 to TRBJ2-7, with TRBD2 matching over 8 bases. The V and J ends lost 3 bases and 1 base, in that order; junction bases with no gene match: 11. The CDR3 runs to 17 residues. In DNA, the CDR3 is TGTGCCAGCAGTTTTGGGGGGTCGGGGACTAGTTCCTACGAGCAGTACTTC. Its protein product is CASSFGGSGTSSYEQYF.

This clonotype was seen repeatedly, ten times or more. This chain connects TRBV5-1 to TRBJ2-1, with 10 nucleotides matching TRBD2. The CDR3 loop spans 17 amino acids. Looked up from germline, CDR1 is SGHRS and CDR2 is YFSETQ. The ends lost 2 bases at V and 0 bases at J; junction bases unmatched: 5. CDR3 residues: CASSLGLAESSYNEQFF. In DNA, the CDR3 is TGCGCCAGCAGCTTAGGACTAGCGGAGAGCTCCTACAATGAGCAGTTCTTC.

This clonotype came up many times. The chain employs TRBV20-1 and TRBJ1-2, with D unresolved. The CDR3 is 16 amino acids. Germline CDR1 is DFQATT and CDR2 is SNEGSKA (reference sequence). V was trimmed by 5 bases and J by 0 bases, leaving 19 bases between them. DNA for the CDR3: TGCAGTGCTCCGCGCCCCCGAGGCCTATCTAACTATGGCTACACCTTC. Its protein product is CSAPRPRGLSNYGYTF.

This clonotype was found many times. This rearrangement joins TRBV27 to TRBJ2-5; no firm D call. This CDR3 spans 8 amino acids. Germline CDR1 reads MNHEY; CDR2 reads SMNVEV (reference sequence). The CDR3 sequence is CPSVAQYF. CDR3 coding DNA: TGTCCCTCGGTGGCCCAGTACTTC.

This clonotype was counted many times. The V gene is TRBV14, the J gene TRBJ2-5, with D perhaps given as TRBD1 or TRBD2 (5 bases each). With 1 base removed from V and 5 bases from J, the gap between germline ends came to 5 bases. The CDR3 runs 12 residues. Germline V gene lookup returns CDR1 SGHDN and CDR2 FVKESK. The DNA for the CDR3 is TGTGCCAGCAGCCAAGGGGGGGAGACCCAGTACTTC. This codes for CASSQGGETQYF.

There are many counts of this clonotype. This rearrangement joins TRBV5-1 to TRBJ2-3, with 8 bases that match TRBD2. This CDR3 is 14 amino acids long. Germline V gene data show CDR1 as SGHRS and CDR2 as YFSETQ. The ends lost 7 bases at V and 1 base at J; junction bases unmatched: 5. The DNA of the CDR3 is TGCGCCAGCCATCGAGCGGGAGGCACAGATACGCAGTATTTT. Its protein product is CASHRAGGTDTQYF.

The table lists this clonotype with many counts. The genes are TRBV5-1 and TRBJ2-2, with 8 bases matching TRBD2. The CDR3 totals 17 residues. V was clipped by 4 bases and J by 4 bases; unmatched bases: 12. Germline CDR1 reads SGHRS; CDR2 reads YFSETQ. The CDR3 DNA sequence: TGCGCCAGCAGCCTCTCGATTAGCGGGACGGGCACCGGGGAGCTGTTTTTT. It specifies CASSLSISGTGTGELFF.

This clonotype occurred many times. The rearrangement joins TRBV20-1 to TRBJ1-5; unclear D gene. The V gene's germline CDR1 is DFQATT and CDR2 SNEGSKA (reference sequence). Trimming stripped 3 bases from V and 0 bases from J, with 9 bases between. The CDR3 loop spans 14 amino acids. In nucleotides, the CDR3 is TGCAGTGCTAGCTCCGGATATAGCAATCAGCCCCAGCATTTT. Protein: CSASSGYSNQPQHF.

This clonotype was picked up many times. V usage is TRBV29-1 and J usage is TRBJ2-3, with D possibly matching TRBD2 (6 bases). With 7 bases removed from V and 6 bases from J, the gap between germline ends came to 20 bases. This CDR3 region has 14 residues. Germline CDR1 and CDR2: SQVTM and ANQGSEA. The CDR3 nucleotides are TGCAGCGGCAGGGAAGGGACTCCATCGGATACGCAGTATTTT. As protein: CSGREGTPSDTQYF.

This clonotype is deemed medium-sized. V and J are TRBV28 and TRBJ1-1; possible D gene TRBD1, 5 bases. The germline gives CDR1 MDHEN, CDR2 SYDVKM. The CDR3 contains 14 residues. Deletions cut 5 bases from V and 3 bases from J, with 13 bases between. This CDR3 reads CASSPIGTDTEAFF. CDR3 DNA sequence: TGTGCCAGCAGTCCCATCGGGACGGACACTGAAGCTTTCTTT.

This clonotype was recorded a few times. V usage is TRBV14 and J usage is TRBJ2-7; unclear D gene. This CDR3 is 12 amino acids long. Germline V lookup: CDR1 SGHDN, CDR2 FVKESK. V was cut by 1 base and J by 4 bases, with 5 bases left in between. CDR3 nucleotide sequence: TGTGCCAGCAGCCAAGTCGGGTACGAGCAGTACTTC. Protein: CASSQVGYEQYF.

This clonotype has a count of ten or more. The chain joins TRBV7-2 to TRBJ2-7; D is undetermined. The germline CDR1 and CDR2 sequences are SGHTA and FQGNSA. Trimming took 1 base from V and 4 from J, leaving 8 bases between them. The CDR3 sequence is 13 residues long. This CDR3 is CASSLVTGYEQYF. CDR3 DNA sequence: TGTGCCAGCAGCTTAGTAACTGGGTACGAGCAGTACTTC.

The table lists this clonotype with many counts. The V and J genes are TRBV15 and TRBJ2-7, with TRBD2 matching over 8 bases. Trimming took 3 bases from V and 5 from J; bases not matched to a gene: 12. The CDR3 runs 16 residues. Germline assignment: CDR1 LNHNV and CDR2 YYDKDF (reference sequence). DNA for the CDR3: TGTGCCACCAGCAGGGGGAGCGGGAGTTGGGTCGACGAGCAGTACTTC. It yields the protein CATSRGSGSWVDEQYF.

This clonotype was recorded many times. This chain uses TRBV5-1 with TRBJ2-4; TRBD1 matches 10 bases. V gave up 0 bases and J gave up 2 bases; unmatched junction bases: 8. Looked up from germline, CDR1 is SGHRS and CDR2 is YFSETQ. The CDR3 extends over 18 amino acids. The DNA for the CDR3 is TGCGCCAGCAGCTTGGGAGACAGGGGGCGTGGAACCAAAAACATTCAGTACTTC. Its translation is CASSLGDRGRGTKNIQYF.

In its sample, this clonotype was seen many times. This chain links TRBV5-1 with TRBJ2-4; 7 nucleotides agree with TRBD2. Trimming took 4 bases from V and 3 from J; bases not matched to a gene: 7. This CDR3 contains 15 residues. Germline V lookup: CDR1 SGHRS, CDR2 YFSETQ. The CDR3 spells CASSAGEFGKNIQYF. The CDR3 DNA reads TGCGCCAGCAGCGCGGGGGAGTTTGGCAAAAACATTCAGTACTTC.

This clonotype was detected many times. The V gene is TRBV20-1, the J gene TRBJ1-1; 7 positions match TRBD1. Per the germline V gene, CDR1 is DFQATT and CDR2 is SNEGSKA (reference sequence). The CDR3 is 13 amino acids. V lost 3 bases to trimming and J lost 7 bases; unmatched junction nucleotides: 8. The CDR3 spells CSASDRAKGEAFF. CDR3 DNA: TGCAGTGCTAGCGACAGGGCGAAAGGTGAAGCTTTCTTT.

This clonotype was picked up many times. This chain uses TRBV20-1 with TRBJ1-2, with D unresolved. Germline V gives CDR1 DFQATT, CDR2 SNEGSKA (reference sequence). V was clipped by 2 bases and J by 2 bases, with 12 bases between them. The CDR3 spans 14 residues. For the CDR3, the DNA is TGCAGTGCTAGACCCGAATGGGAGAACTATGGCTACACCTTC. This sequence encodes CSARPEWENYGYTF.

This clonotype was seen a handful of times. This chain joins TRBV11-2 and TRBJ1-1; TRBD1 is a possible D gene (6 bases). Germline CDR1 reads SGHAT; CDR2 reads FQNNGV. Trimming shortened V by 1 base and J by 1 base, and 10 bases separated the two germline ends. This CDR3 spans 15 amino acids. The CDR3 DNA reads TGTGCCAGCAGCTTAGGGGTGGGGGCGAACACTGAAGCTTTCTTT. It encodes CASSLGVGANTEAFF.

The table lists this clonotype with many counts. The chain is built from TRBV6-6 and TRBJ1-3, with 7 bases that match TRBD1. The CDR3 runs 15 residues. V gave up 6 bases and J gave up 7 bases; unmatched junction bases: 12. In germline, CDR1 is MNHNY, CDR2 SVGAGI (reference sequence). The CDR3 DNA reads as TGTGCCAGCAGAGATCGACAGGGAGGTGGGAACACCATATATTTT. It encodes CASRDRQGGGNTIYF.

This clonotype was seen at least ten times. The chain couples TRBV5-1 to TRBJ2-2; D gene unclear. The CDR3 covers 16 residues. The germline gives CDR1 SGHRS, CDR2 YFSETQ. V lost 4 bases and J lost 0, with 13 bases in between. The CDR3 spells CASSRRTSANTGELFF. The CDR3 nucleotides are TGCGCCAGCAGCCGAAGGACGTCGGCGAACACCGGGGAGCTGTTTTTT. The full variable domain, completed using reference TRBV5-1 and TRBJ2-2, is KAGVTQTPRYLIKTRGQQVTLSCSPISGHRSVSWYQQTPGQGLQFLFEYFSETQRNKGNFPGRFSGRQFSNSRSEMNVSTLELGDSALYLCASSRRTSANTGELFFGEGSRLTVL.

This clonotype was detected many times. The chain combines TRBV5-1 with TRBJ2-3, with D tentatively TRBD2 (6 bases). This CDR3 region has 15 residues. Germline values: CDR1 SGHRS, CDR2 YFSETQ. V lost 0 bases to trimming and J lost 3 bases, with 11 bases between them. CDR3 residues: CASSLGSGGTDTQYF. In DNA form, the CDR3 reads TGCGCCAGCAGCTTGGGCAGCGGAGGGACAGATACGCAGTATTTT. Based on the CDR3 plus reference TRBV5-1 and TRBJ2-3, the full variable domain is KAGVTQTPRYLIKTRGQQVTLSCSPISGHRSVSWYQQTPGQGLQFLFEYFSETQRNKGNFPGRFSGRQFSNSRSEMNVSTLELGDSALYLCASSLGSGGTDTQYFGPGTRLTVL.

This clonotype has a count of ten or more. This chain uses TRBV28 with TRBJ1-4, with no clear D. This CDR3 is 14 amino acids long. Germline values: CDR1 MDHEN, CDR2 SYDVKM. Trimming cost V 5 bases and J 0 bases, with 7 bases left between them. The DNA for the CDR3 is TGTGCCAGCAGTCTGGGTGCAACTAATGAAAAACTGTTTTTT. This gives the protein CASSLGATNEKLFF.